The clone carrying this TCR beta chain was recorded a few times. Germline CDR1 is SGHDT and CDR2 is YYEEEE. Trimming at V came to 0 bases and at J to 3 bases, leaving 9 bases not matched to a gene. The CDR3 length is 16 residues. This sample stems from a study of blood T cell repertoires in COVID-19. TCRdb keeps only in-frame clones here, not all; method: immunoSEQ multiplex PCR. The sample shows about 210,000 clones, more than 65% of them seen only once. The TCR comes from a man in his forties or fifties who had recovered from COVID-19. The sample was peripheral blood. The chain links TRBV5-6 to TRBJ2-7; 7 nucleotides agree with TRBD1. The CDR3 bases are TGTGCCAGCAGCTTGGCCGCTGGACAGGCCGACTACGAGCAGTACTTC. Translated, it gives CASSLAAGQADYEQYF.